Presented here are 16 T cell receptor beta chains from one specimen sequenced in a study of Graves' ophthalmopathy and Graves' hyperthyroidism. CDR3 regions of TCR beta were amplified from RNA transcripts. The first-round RT-PCR employed HTBI primers together with the Qiagen OneStep RT-PCR kit. A multiplex PCR was then performed as the second round. A single record per CDR3 protein comes from TCRdb applying MiXCR to the multiplex PCR reads. The sample records just over 600,000 distinct CDR3 sequences, approximately 21% being singletons. What was sequenced was peripheral blood. The receptors stem from a woman aged 18-29 years with stable Graves' hyperthyroidism. Some clones in this sample may be carry-over from other donors' samples.

This clonotype has a count of ten or more. The V gene is TRBV28, the J gene TRBJ1-5, with TRBD1 matching 8 bases. In germline, CDR1 is MDHEN, CDR2 SYDVKM. With V trimmed by 7 bases and J by 6 bases, 11 bases remained unmatched. This CDR3 is built from 15 residues. CDR3 DNA: TGTGCCAGCATCAGACAGGGGTGGGCGACTCAGCCCCAGCATTTT. It yields the protein CASIRQGWATQPQHF.

This clonotype appeared many times. V gene TRBV7-8 combines with J gene TRBJ2-7; 7 bases match TRBD1. The CDR3 has 15 residues. Germline V gene lookup returns CDR1 SGHVS and CDR2 FQNEAQ. The ends lost 1 base at V and 5 bases at J; junction bases unmatched: 8. The CDR3 nucleotides are TGTGCCAGCAGCTTAGACAGGGGATGGGACCACGAGCAGTACTTC. Translation gives CASSLDRGWDHEQYF.

The table lists this clonotype with many counts. V is TRBV24-1 and J is TRBJ2-2; TRBD2 matches at 12 bases. Looked up from germline, CDR1 is KGHDR and CDR2 is SFDVKD. V shed 3 bases, J shed 7 bases, and the junction held 2 bases outside the gene matches. This CDR3 spans 15 amino acids. The CDR3 bases are TGTGCCACCAGTGATCCGGGACTAGCGGGCGGGGAGCTGTTTTTT. Translation: CATSDPGLAGGELFF.

Ten or more counts support this clonotype. The rearrangement links TRBV12-3 or TRBV12-4 to TRBJ1-3; perhaps TRBD1 as D (5 bases). Trimming removed 6 bases at V and 2 bases at J, with 11 bases between. The length of the CDR3 is 14 residues. CDR3 bases: TGTGCCAGCAGGTCAGGGTCCCCTGGAAACACCATATATTTT. Protein product: CASRSGSPGNTIYF.

This clonotype occurred many times. This chain joins TRBV2 and TRBJ1-2; D call uncertain. Germline V gene sequence: CDR1 SNHLY, CDR2 FYNNEI. The length of the CDR3 is 13 residues. V was trimmed by 3 bases and J by 2 bases, leaving 7 bases between them. The CDR3 bases are TGTGCCAGCAGTGACGTACAGAACTATGGCTACACCTTC. Translated, it gives CASSDVQNYGYTF. Based on the CDR3 plus reference TRBV2 and TRBJ1-2, the full variable domain is EPEVTQTPSHQVTQMGQEVILRCVPISNHLYFYWYRQILGQKVEFLVSFYNNEISEKSEIFDDQFSVERPDGSNFTLKIRSTKLEDSAMYFCASSDVQNYGYTFGSGTRLTVV.

The J gene is TRBJ1-2, the V gene TRBV7-3; D possibly corresponds to TRBD1 (5 bases). This CDR3 comprises 13 residues. Trimming removed 0 bases from V and 8 bases from J, with 10 bases in between. Germline V lookup: CDR1 SGHTA, CDR2 FQGTGA. CDR3 sequence reads: CASSLTGEGGYTF. The CDR3 DNA follows: TGTGCCAGCAGCTTAACAGGGGAAGGGGGCTACACCTTC.

This clonotype was seen many times. The chain couples TRBV12-3 or TRBV12-4 to TRBJ1-5; 8 bases agree with TRBD1. The trim removed 3 bases at V and 9 bases at J, leaving 4 bases unmatched. This CDR3 region has 13 residues. Written as DNA, the CDR3 is TGTGCCAGCAGTTTGACAGGGGAAGGGCCCCAGCATTTT. It translates to CASSLTGEGPQHF.

The V and J genes are TRBV12-3 or TRBV12-4 and TRBJ2-7; 7 bases map to TRBD2. The V gene end was trimmed by 6 bases and the J gene end by 3 bases; junction bases not matched to a gene: 8. The CDR3 runs 14 residues. CDR3 sequence reads: CASSSLAVNYEQYF. The CDR3 DNA sequence: TGTGCCAGCAGCTCTCTAGCGGTAAACTACGAGCAGTACTTC.

This clonotype has ten or more counts. V and J are TRBV24-1 and TRBJ1-5; 7 bases agree with TRBD1. J gave up 9 bases and V 9 bases, and 10 bases lay outside the gene matches. Germline V lookup: CDR1 KGHDR, CDR2 SFDVKD. The CDR3 is 13 amino acids. In DNA form, the CDR3 reads TGTGCCACCGCCAGGGGGGCCCAGGGGCCCCAGCATTTT. Amino acid sequence: CATARGAQGPQHF.

The chain couples TRBV12-3 or TRBV12-4 to TRBJ1-5, with D perhaps TRBD1 (6 bases). V was cut by 3 bases and J by 6 bases, with 12 bases left in between. The length of the CDR3 is 14 residues. DNA for the CDR3: TGTGCCAGCAGTTTGCTCGGGGGCGGTCAGCCCCAGCATTTT. It codes for CASSLLGGGQPQHF.

This chain links TRBV11-3 with TRBJ1-1; 10 bases are shared with TRBD1. Trimming cost V 0 bases and J 5 bases; bases outside gene matches: 3. CDR1 is SGHNT, CDR2 YENEEA, per germline. The CDR3 totals 15 residues. CDR3 nucleotide sequence: TGTGCCAGCAGCTTAGAGACAGGGGGCAAAACTGAAGCTTTCTTT. This translates into CASSLETGGKTEAFF.

The genes are TRBV6-1 and TRBJ1-2; 7 positions match TRBD1. Germline CDR1 is MNHNS and CDR2 is SASEGT. V was clipped by 6 bases and J by 4 bases; unmatched bases: 8. This CDR3 is 14 amino acids long. This CDR3 is CASRQTGTAYGYTF. CDR3 nucleotide sequence: TGTGCCAGCAGGCAGACCGGGACAGCCTATGGCTACACCTTC.

The chain combines TRBV2 with TRBJ1-5; D might be TRBD1 (5 bases). Per the germline V gene, CDR1 is SNHLY and CDR2 is FYNNEI. This CDR3 region has 14 residues. The V end was cut by 7 bases, the J end by 3 bases, with 13 bases between. This CDR3 is CASNKNGHNQPQHF. CDR3 coding DNA: TGTGCCAGCAATAAGAACGGACACAATCAGCCCCAGCATTTT.

This chain joins TRBV2 and TRBJ2-5, with 11 bases that match TRBD2. Unmatched junction bases numbered 8, after V lost 4 bases and J lost 4 bases. The CDR3 covers 16 residues. Germline V gives CDR1 SNHLY, CDR2 FYNNEI. Here the CDR3 reads CASSAKLAGVGETQYF. Here the CDR3 DNA reads TGTGCCAGCAGTGCGAAACTAGCGGGGGTTGGAGAGACCCAGTACTTC.

This clonotype was seen repeatedly, ten times or more. The chain carries TRBV12-3 or TRBV12-4 and TRBJ2-5, with 8 bases matching TRBD1. Trimming at V came to 6 bases and at J to 5 bases, leaving 11 bases not matched to a gene. The CDR3 consists of 15 residues. The CDR3 here is CASSQNGQGGETQYF. CDR3 DNA: TGTGCCAGCAGCCAAAATGGACAGGGTGGCGAGACCCAGTACTTC.

This clonotype has at least ten counts. CDR3 amino acids: CASSYGGQGTYEQYF. CDR3 bases: TGTGCCAGCAGTTACGGGGGACAGGGAACCTACGAGCAGTACTTC. The chain combines TRBV6-5 with TRBJ2-7; 9 positions agree with TRBD1. V shed 2 bases and J 2 bases; nucleotides not matched to a gene: 4. Germline V gene sequence: CDR1 MNHEY, CDR2 SVGAGI. CDR3 length equals 15 residues.